This T cell receptor (beta chain) is from a study of blood T cells in healthy people across ages. This clonotype has more than one count but fewer than ten. This CDR3 is built from 16 residues. Germline V gives CDR1 MNHEY, CDR2 SMNVEV (reference sequence). V lost 6 bases and J lost 6; bases outside the gene matches: 12. A second PCR of 7 to 11 cycles used a sample-barcoded 5' primer and a J-beta primer mix. Every single cDNA molecule received a tag from a template-switch adaptor with 12 random nucleotides. A single record per CDR3 protein comes from TCRdb applying MiXCR to the 5' RACE reads. Of some 1.6 million distinct CDR3 sequences in the sample, roughly 32% were seen once. Peripheral blood, ten milliliters per donor, was collected. Isolation of PBMCs gave at least 6.5 million cells per sample.

The sequence was obtained from a woman aged 30 to 39 in good health. This chain joins TRBV27 and TRBJ2-1, with TRBD1 matching 9 bases. Input material: blood. The CDR3 spells CASRDAGTGHGNEQFF. CDR3 DNA: TGTGCCAGCAGAGACGCCGGGACAGGGCACGGCAATGAGCAGTTCTTC.